Following are 12 T cell receptor beta chains from one sample sequenced in a study of T cell responses to AZD1222 COVID-19 vaccine. Measured with immunoSEQ multiplex PCR; TCRdb has only the in-frame clones, and not every one. The sample includes about 190,000 clones, 80% to 95% of them seen just once. This sample comprised peripheral blood, obtained on day 0 of AZD1222 vaccination. The source is an adult in good health.

The chain couples TRBV5-1 to TRBJ2-2; no definite D call. This CDR3 contains 13 residues. Trimming took 0 bases from V and 4 from J, leaving 4 bases between them. Germline-derived CDR1 and CDR2 are SGHRS and YFSETQ. The CDR3 is CASSLEVTGELFF. CDR3 DNA sequence: TGCGCCAGCAGCTTGGAAGTCACCGGGGAGCTGTTTTTT.

V is TRBV20-1 and J is TRBJ1-1, with D uncertain. Germline V gene data show CDR1 as DFQATT and CDR2 as SNEGSKA (reference sequence). V dropped 3 bases and J dropped 3 bases, with 11 bases sitting between them. CDR3 length: 13 amino acids. CDR3 sequence: CSASLSAYTEAFF. Written as DNA, the CDR3 is TGCAGTGCTAGTCTGTCGGCCTACACTGAAGCTTTCTTT.

The rearrangement uses TRBV6-1 and TRBJ2-1; D unclear. Looked up from germline, CDR1 is MNHNS and CDR2 is SASEGT. This CDR3 region has 13 residues. V was cut by 0 bases and J by 11 bases, with 11 bases left in between. The CDR3 sequence: CASSEAQVSQQFF. The CDR3 coding sequence is TGTGCCAGCAGTGAAGCCCAGGTCTCGCAGCAGTTCTTC.

Comments on this clone: Other DNA sequences in this sample translate to the same CDR3. V gene TRBV20-1 combines with J gene TRBJ2-5, with a possible D match to TRBD2 (5 bases). V was cut by 3 bases and J by 1 base, with 12 bases left in between. The CDR3 is made up of 14 amino acids. Germline V lookup: CDR1 DFQATT, CDR2 SNEGSKA (reference sequence). The CDR3 DNA follows: TGCAGTGCTAGTTTAGGGCTAGCCCAAGAGACCCAGTACTTC. This sequence encodes CSASLGLAQETQYF.

This clone was found once. The chain combines TRBV5-1 with TRBJ1-3; D remains unclear. Trimming took off 2 bases at V and 0 bases at J, with 9 bases between the two ends. The CDR3 covers 15 residues. Germline V CDR1 and CDR2: SGHRS, YFSETQ. CDR3 sequence (DNA): TGCGCCAGCAGCTTCGGCGGCCCCTCTGGAAACACCATATATTTT. It is translated as CASSFGGPSGNTIYF. The full variable domain, with the rest looked up from reference TRBV5-1 and TRBJ1-3, is KAGVTQTPRYLIKTRGQQVTLSCSPISGHRSVSWYQQTPGQGLQFLFEYFSETQRNKGNFPGRFSGRQFSNSRSEMNVSTLELGDSALYLCASSFGGPSGNTIYFGEGSWLTVV.

This clone was seen only a few times. This sample also contains other DNA sequences that code for the same CDR3. V and J are TRBV9 and TRBJ2-1, with D perhaps TRBD2 (5 bases). The CDR3 is made up of 15 amino acids. Germline values: CDR1 SGDLS, CDR2 YYNGEE. Trimming took 0 bases from V and 0 from J, leaving 7 bases between them. The CDR3 spells CASSVEDSSYNEQFF. CDR3 sequence (DNA): TGTGCCAGCAGCGTAGAGGACTCCTCCTACAATGAGCAGTTCTTC. The full variable domain, in which reference TRBV9 and TRBJ2-1 provide the parts outside the CDR3, is DSGVTQTPKHLITATGQRVTLRCSPRSGDLSVYWYQQSLDQGLQFLIQYYNGEERAKGNILERFSAQQFPDLHSELNLSSLELGDSALYFCASSVEDSSYNEQFFGPGTRLTVL.

This clone was observed a handful of times. CDR3 protein: CASSPSEAAHQPQHF. CDR3 nucleotides: TGTGCCAGCTCACCATCCGAGGCAGCTCATCAGCCCCAGCATTTT. The rearrangement links TRBV18 to TRBJ1-5; D gene uncertain. CDR3 length equals 15 residues. V was pared by 2 bases and J by 5 bases, with 13 bases between. Germline CDR1 and CDR2: KGHSH and LQKENI.

V is TRBV5-4 and J is TRBJ1-1; D is unresolved. The CDR3 is 16 amino acids. V lost 0 bases to trimming and J lost 0 bases, with 12 bases between them. Germline CDR1 SGHNT, CDR2 YYREEE (reference sequence). This CDR3 reads CASSLASGVMNTEAFF. The DNA of the CDR3 is TGTGCCAGCAGCTTGGCGTCGGGAGTCATGAACACTGAAGCTTTCTTT.

This clone was seen once. The chain employs TRBV6-5 and TRBJ2-3; D might be TRBD2 (6 bases). Trimming removed 7 bases from V and 1 base from J, with 15 bases in between. This CDR3 has 15 amino acids. The germline gives CDR1 MNHEY, CDR2 SVGAGI. The DNA for the CDR3 is TGTGCCAGCATCCTGGGGGGTTCTGGCACAGATACGCAGTATTTT. Its protein is CASILGGSGTDTQYF.

J is TRBJ2-5 and V is TRBV7-3; D is perhaps TRBD2 (6 bases). Germline assignment: CDR1 SGHTA and CDR2 FQGTGA. There are 15 residues in the CDR3. V lost 5 bases, J lost 5 bases, and 18 bases lay in between. This chain's CDR3 is CASSNRGGSRETQYF. Written as DNA, the CDR3 is TGTGCCAGCAGCAACCGTGGGGGGTCAAGGGAGACCCAGTACTTC.

This sequence joins TRBV5-8 and TRBJ2-1; no clear D. CDR3 length equals 12 residues. The germline V gene has CDR1 SGHTS and CDR2 YDEGEE. Trimming took off 2 bases at V and 9 bases at J, with 9 bases between the two ends. Here the CDR3 DNA reads TGTGCCAGCAGCTTAGGATACGGTGAGCAGTTCTTC. Encoded protein: CASSLGYGEQFF.

The chain recombines TRBV18 with TRBJ2-1; 7 nucleotides agree with TRBD1. The CDR3 extends over 13 amino acids. V dropped 3 bases and J dropped 8; count of bases not matched to a gene: 4. CDR1 is KGHSH and CDR2 is LQKENI in the germline V gene. The CDR3 reads CASSPETGYEQFF. The DNA for the CDR3 is TGTGCCAGCTCACCCGAGACAGGGTATGAGCAGTTCTTC.